The T cell receptor (beta chain) under discussion was sequenced for a study of blood T cells in healthy people across ages. Next came a second PCR, run for roughly 6 to 11 cycles, which used a sample-barcoded 5' primer along with a J-beta primer mix. TCRdb re-analysed the 5' RACE reads in MiXCR, keeping a single row per CDR3 protein. The data show roughly 1 million distinct CDR3 sequences, around 27% seen once. The V gene lost 3 bases and the J gene lost 12 bases, with 21 bases spanning the gap. The CDR3 runs 15 residues. CDR1 and CDR2 (germline): SGDLS, YYNGEE. Separately, the same data were catalogued under a study of T cells of mothers and their children.

Source material: blood. The J gene is TRBJ1-4, the V gene TRBV9; tentative D call: TRBD1 (6 bases). This sequence originates from a girl aged 2 to 10 in good health. CDR3: CASSATGGRREELFF. As DNA, the CDR3 is TGTGCCAGCAGCGCGACCGGGGGCCGAAGGGAAGAACTGTTTTTT.